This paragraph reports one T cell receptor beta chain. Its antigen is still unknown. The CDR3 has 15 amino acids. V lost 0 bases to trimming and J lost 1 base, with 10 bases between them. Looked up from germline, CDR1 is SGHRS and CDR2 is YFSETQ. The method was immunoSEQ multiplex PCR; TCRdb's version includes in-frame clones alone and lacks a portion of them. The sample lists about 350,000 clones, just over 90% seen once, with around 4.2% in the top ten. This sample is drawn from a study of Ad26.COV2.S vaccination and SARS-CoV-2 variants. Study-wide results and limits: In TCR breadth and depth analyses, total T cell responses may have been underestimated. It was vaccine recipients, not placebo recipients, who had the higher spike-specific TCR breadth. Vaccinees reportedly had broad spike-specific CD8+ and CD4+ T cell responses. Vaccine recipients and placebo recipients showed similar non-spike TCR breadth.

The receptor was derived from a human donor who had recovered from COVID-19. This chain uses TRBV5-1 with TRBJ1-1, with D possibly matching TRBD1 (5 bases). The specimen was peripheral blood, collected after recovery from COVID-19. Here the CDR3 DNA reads TGCGCCAGCAGCTTGGTCTATGGGGGGAACACTGAAGCTTTCTTT. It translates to CASSLVYGGNTEAFF.